This T cell receptor (beta chain) was captured by sequencing in a study of cytomegalovirus exposure and HLA in healthy donors. Trimming cost V 7 bases and J 0 bases; bases outside gene matches: 10. Per the germline V gene, CDR1 is WNHNN and CDR2 is SYGVQD (reference sequence). The CDR3 covers 17 residues. 13 Jbeta primers and 60 Vbeta primers were used for the PCR. Some clones are missing from TCRdb's copy, which holds only in-frame ones; the method was immunoSEQ multiplex PCR. Among some 97,000 clones, approximately 80% were seen once, and the ten largest hold about 1.1%. The rearrangement uses TRBV10-1 and TRBJ2-2; the match to TRBD1 covers 8 bases. The sequence was obtained from a woman under 30 in good health and CMV-seronegative. Material for sequencing was PBMCs. The CDR3 region is CASTEGIQGANTGELFF. In DNA, the CDR3 is TGCGCCAGCACGGAGGGAATACAGGGGGCGAACACCGGGGAGCTGTTTTTT.